This TCR beta chain was identified during a study of cytomegalovirus exposure and HLA in healthy donors. A multiplex PCR was run with 60 Vbeta primers and 13 Jbeta primers. Sequenced by immunoSEQ multiplex PCR; TCRdb stores in-frame clones only, minus some. Here the sample spans 100,000 to 150,000 clones, 75% to 80% being singletons. The material sequenced was PBMCs. This TCR came from a male donor in good health and CMV-seronegative.

The CDR3 protein is CASSRAYNEQFF. In DNA, the CDR3 is TGTGCCAGCAGTCGGGCCTACAATGAGCAGTTCTTC. The chain combines TRBV27 with TRBJ2-1; no firm D call. Trimming stripped 5 bases from V and 2 bases from J, with 4 bases between. The CDR3 totals 12 residues. Germline V lookup: CDR1 MNHEY, CDR2 SMNVEV (reference sequence).